Listed here are 4 T cell receptor beta chains from one sample, sequenced in a study of T cell repertoires in cytomegalovirus infection. From the reads, TCRdb called clonotypes with MiXCR, one entry per CDR3 protein. The repertoire consists of about 480,000 distinct CDR3 sequences, with 25% to 35% occurring once and the leading ten covering 15% to 20%. No antigens are known for them. The sequencing here drew on cultured PBMCs, taken from culture after CMV antigen stimulation. All receptors come from a human donor in good health (CMV status not recorded). Some clones in this sample may be carry-over from other donors' samples.

The chain has TRBV12-3 or TRBV12-4 and TRBJ1-2; D perhaps matches TRBD1 (5 bases). Trimming cost V 3 bases and J 8 bases, with 16 bases left between them. This CDR3 contains 14 residues. In nucleotides, the CDR3 is TGTGCCAGCAGTTTGGGGGTCGGGAAAGGGGGCTACACCTTC. Amino acids: CASSLGVGKGGYTF.

This clonotype has a handful of counts. This rearrangement joins TRBV28 to TRBJ2-7, with TRBD2 identical over 7 bases. The CDR3 runs 13 residues. The ends lost 6 bases at V and 0 bases at J; junction bases unmatched: 2. Germline lookup yields CDR1 MDHEN and CDR2 SYDVKM. The CDR3 bases are TGTGCCAGCAGCGGGAGGACCTCCTACGAGCAGTACTTC. It yields the protein CASSGRTSYEQYF.

This clonotype was observed a few times. The rearrangement links TRBV7-2 to TRBJ2-1; weak D call: TRBD2 (5 bases). This CDR3 comprises 16 residues. V was trimmed by 2 bases and J by 0 bases, leaving 11 bases between them. The germline gives CDR1 SGHTA, CDR2 FQGNSA. CDR3 DNA: TGTGCCAGCAGCTTATGGTGGGAGCACTCCTACAATGAGCAGTTCTTC. It is translated as CASSLWWEHSYNEQFF. Complete variable domain (other parts from reference TRBV7-2 and TRBJ2-1): GAGVSQSPSNKVTEKGKDVELRCDPISGHTALYWYRQSLGQGLEFLIYFQGNSAPDKSGLPSDRFSAERTGGSVSTLTIQRTQQEDSAVYLCASSLWWEHSYNEQFFGPGTRLTVL.

This chain links TRBV11-1 with TRBJ2-5; 8 nucleotides line up with TRBD2. Per germline, CDR1 SGHAT and CDR2 FQDESV (reference sequence). This CDR3 is built from 15 residues. The J segment lost 2 bases and the V segment lost 4 bases, leaving 6 bases of the junction unmatched. CDR3: CASSSGLVGQETQYF. CDR3 DNA: TGTGCCAGCAGCTCGGGACTAGTGGGTCAAGAGACCCAGTACTTC.